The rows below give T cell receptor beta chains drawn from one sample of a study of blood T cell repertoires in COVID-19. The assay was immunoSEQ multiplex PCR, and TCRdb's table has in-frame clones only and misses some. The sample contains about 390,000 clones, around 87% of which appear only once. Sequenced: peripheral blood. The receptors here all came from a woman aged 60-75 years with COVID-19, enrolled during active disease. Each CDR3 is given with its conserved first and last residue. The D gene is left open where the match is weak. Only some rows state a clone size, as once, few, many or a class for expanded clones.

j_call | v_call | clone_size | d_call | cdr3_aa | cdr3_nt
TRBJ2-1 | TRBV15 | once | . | CATSSLRSLLF | TGTGCCACCAGCAGCTTACGGTCTTTGCTCTTC
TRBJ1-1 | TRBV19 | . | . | CASSWETQGRTEAFF | TGTGCCAGTAGTTGGGAAACACAGGGTAGGACTGAAGCTTTCTTT
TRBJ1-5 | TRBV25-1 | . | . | CASSEWRGDQPQHF | TGTGCCAGCAGTGAATGGAGGGGCGATCAGCCCCAGCATTTT
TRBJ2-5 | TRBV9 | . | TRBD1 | CASSEGQARETQYF | TGTGCCAGCAGCGAAGGACAGGCCCGAGAGACCCAGTACTTC
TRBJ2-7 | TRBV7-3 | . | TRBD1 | CASRYGTGSSYEQYF | TGTGCCAGCAGATACGGGACAGGGAGCTCCTACGAGCAGTACTTC
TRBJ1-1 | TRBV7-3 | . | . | CASSVTGGAAFF | TGTGCCAGCAGCGTCACGGGGGGCGCGGCTTTCTTT
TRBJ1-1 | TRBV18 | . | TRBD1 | CASSPAGTGAIVGAFF | TGTGCCAGCTCACCAGCCGGGACAGGGGCTATAGTAGGGGCTTTCTTT
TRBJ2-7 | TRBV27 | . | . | CASSNSGVSYEQYF | TGTGCCAGCAGTAACTCAGGGGTCTCCTACGAGCAGTACTTC
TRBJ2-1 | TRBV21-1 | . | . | CASGISAGTKDNEQFF | TGTGCCAGCGGAATTAGCGCCGGGACAAAGGACAATGAGCAGTTCTTC
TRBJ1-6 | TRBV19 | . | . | CASSKGRVGYNSPLHF | TGTGCCAGTAGTAAAGGCAGGGTGGGCTATAATTCACCCCTCCACTTT
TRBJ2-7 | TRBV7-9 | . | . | CASSLTGTSYEQYF | TGTGCCAGCAGCTTAACAGGCACGAGCTACGAGCAGTACTTC
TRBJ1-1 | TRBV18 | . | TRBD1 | CASSTRTGFDTEAFF | TGTGCCAGCTCAACAAGGACAGGGTTCGACACTGAAGCTTTCTTT
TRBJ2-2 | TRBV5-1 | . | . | CASGTAGLNTGELFF | TGCGCCAGCGGAACGGCAGGCCTGAACACCGGGGAGCTGTTTTTT
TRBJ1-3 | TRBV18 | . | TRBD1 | CASSPQTGSLRNTIYF | TGTGCCAGCTCACCACAGACAGGGAGTCTTCGAAACACCATATATTTT
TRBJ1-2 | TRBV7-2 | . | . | CASSLGEQGPYGYTF | TGTGCCAGCAGCTTAGGGGAACAGGGACCCTATGGCTACACCTTC
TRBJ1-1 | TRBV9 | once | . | CATVMNTEAFF | TGTGCCACCGTTATGAACACTGAAGCTTTCTTT
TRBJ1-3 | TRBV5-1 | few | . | CASSLPGLSNTIYF | TGCGCCAGCAGCTTGCCGGGACTTTCAAACACCATATATTTT
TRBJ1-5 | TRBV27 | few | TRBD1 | CASSTRDRDNQPQHF | TGTGCCAGCAGTACTCGGGACAGGGACAATCAGCCCCAGCATTTT
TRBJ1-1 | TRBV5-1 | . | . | CASSLAPVGGRRTEAFF | TGCGCCAGCAGCTTGGCCCCCGTCGGGGGGCGACGGACTGAAGCTTTCTTT
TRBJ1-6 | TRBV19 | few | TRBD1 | CASSDREDNSPLHF | TGTGCCAGCTCCGACAGGGAAGATAATTCACCCCTCCACTTT
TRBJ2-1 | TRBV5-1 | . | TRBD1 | CASSTWTGTEQFF | TGCGCCAGCAGCACCTGGACAGGGACCGAGCAGTTCTTC
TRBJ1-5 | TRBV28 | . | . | CASRGGAAESFNQPQHF | TGTGCCAGCAGGGGGGGGGCGGCAGAAAGTTTCAATCAGCCCCAGCATTTT
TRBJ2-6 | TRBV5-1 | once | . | CASSRNGGSGANVLTF | TGCGCCAGCAGCAGGAACGGGGGCTCTGGGGCCAACGTCCTGACTTTC
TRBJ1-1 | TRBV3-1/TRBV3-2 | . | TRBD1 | CASSQDWGQLNTEAFF | TGTGCCAGCAGCCAAGATTGGGGACAGCTGAACACTGAAGCTTTCTTT
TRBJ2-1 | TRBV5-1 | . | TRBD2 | CASSLDPGTSYNEQFF | TGCGCCAGCAGCTTGGATCCCGGGACTAGTTACAATGAGCAGTTCTTC
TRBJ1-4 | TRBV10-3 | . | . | CAIRRADNEKLFF | TGTGCCATCAGGAGGGCTGACAATGAAAAACTGTTTTTT
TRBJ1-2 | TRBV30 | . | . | CAWSVTGPGYGYTF | TGTGCCTGGAGTGTAACAGGCCCGGGTTATGGCTACACCTTC
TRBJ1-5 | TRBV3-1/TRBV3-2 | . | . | CASSQDTVRNQPQHF | TGTGCCAGCAGCCAAGACACAGTTAGGAATCAGCCCCAGCATTTT
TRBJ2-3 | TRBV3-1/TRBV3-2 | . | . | CASSRLGLSSDTQYF | TGTGCCAGCAGCCGACTAGGATTAAGTTCAGATACGCAGTATTTT
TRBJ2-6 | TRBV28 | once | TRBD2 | CASSRGGRANVLTF | TGTGCCAGCAGCCGCGGGGGGAGGGCCAACGTCCTGACTTTC
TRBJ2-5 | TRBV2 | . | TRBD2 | CASCSGGGKTQYF | TGTGCCAGCTGCAGCGGGGGGGGGAAGACCCAGTACTTC
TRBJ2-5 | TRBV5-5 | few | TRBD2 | CASSPRSLAGVRETQYF | TGTGCCAGCAGCCCCCGCTCGCTAGCGGGGGTTAGGGAGACCCAGTACTTC
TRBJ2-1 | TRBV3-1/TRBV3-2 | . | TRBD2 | CASSHLWRGGGEQFF | TGTGCCAGCAGCCATCTTTGGCGGGGGGGCGGTGAGCAGTTCTTC
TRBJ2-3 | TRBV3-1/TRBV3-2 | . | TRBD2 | CASSQDPSGGFTDTQYF | TGTGCCAGCAGCCAAGATCCCAGCGGGGGTTTTACAGATACGCAGTATTTT
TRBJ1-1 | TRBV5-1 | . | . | CASSTGMNTEAFF | TGCGCCAGCAGCACAGGGATGAACACTGAAGCTTTCTTT
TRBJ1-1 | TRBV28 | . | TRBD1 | CASKKQGVTNTEAFF | TGTGCCAGCAAGAAGCAGGGGGTAACGAACACTGAAGCTTTCTTT
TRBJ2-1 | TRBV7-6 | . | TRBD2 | CASSPGTSGYNEQFF | TGTGCCAGCAGCCCAGGGACTAGCGGCTACAATGAGCAGTTCTTC
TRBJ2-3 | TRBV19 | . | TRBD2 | CASSIRLAGDSQYF | TGTGCCAGTAGTATACGACTAGCGGGGGACTCGCAGTATTTT
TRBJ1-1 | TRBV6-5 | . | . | CASSYSLPGRTTEAFF | TGTGCCAGCAGTTACTCGCTCCCAGGGCGTACGACTGAAGCTTTCTTT
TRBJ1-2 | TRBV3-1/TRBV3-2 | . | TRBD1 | CASRGQAGYGYTF | TGTGCCAGCAGAGGACAGGCTGGTTATGGCTACACCTTC
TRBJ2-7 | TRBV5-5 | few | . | CASSRPTGEQYF | TGTGCCAGCAGCCGACCGACGGGCGAGCAGTACTTC
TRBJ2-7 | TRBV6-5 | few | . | CASSPPGWEQYF | TGTGCCAGCAGTCCCCCAGGTTGGGAGCAGTACTTC
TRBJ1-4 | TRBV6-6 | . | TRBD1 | CASRAGGTNEKLFF | TGTGCCAGCCGGGCAGGGGGCACTAATGAAAAACTGTTTTTT
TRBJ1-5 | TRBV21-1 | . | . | CASRQGKASEGQPQHF | TGTGCCAGCAGACAGGGCAAGGCAAGCGAAGGACAGCCCCAGCATTTT
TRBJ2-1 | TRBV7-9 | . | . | CASSLGTGEEFF | TGTGCCAGCAGCTTAGGAACAGGGGAGGAGTTCTTC
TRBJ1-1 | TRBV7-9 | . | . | CASSFGLGTEAFF | TGTGCCAGCAGCTTCGGGTTGGGTACTGAAGCTTTCTTT
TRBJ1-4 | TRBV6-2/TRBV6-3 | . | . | CASSWAREKLFF | TGTGCCAGCAGTTGGGCACGTGAAAAACTGTTTTTT
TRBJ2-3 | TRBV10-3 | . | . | CAIRQGETDTQYF | TGTGCCATCAGGCAGGGTGAGACAGATACGCAGTATTTT
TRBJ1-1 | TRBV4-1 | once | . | CASSPETRGAMAFF | TGCGCCAGCAGCCCTGAGACAAGGGGCGCTATGGCTTTCTTT
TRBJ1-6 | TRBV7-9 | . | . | CASSSDSGNSPLHF | TGTGCCAGCAGCTCGGACAGTGGGAATTCACCCCTCCACTTT